These 2 T cell receptor beta chains came from one sample sequenced in a study of regulatory T cells in long-lasting Graves disease. To make TCR beta libraries, researchers used iRepertoire HTBI primers and Arm-PCR of CDR3 regions. MiXCR, applied by TCRdb to the multiplex PCR reads, yields one record per CDR3 protein. The sample lists 560,000 or so distinct CDR3 sequences; roughly 16% were seen once. Noted time point: newly diagnosed GD, antithyroid drugs for less than 3 months. From RNA extracted from PBMCs, the TCR library was made. These data were also reused for a study on T cells in Graves' hyperthyroidism and ophthalmopathy.

Material: peripheral blood mononuclear cells (PBMCs), obtained at new diagnosis, from a patient treated with antithyroid drugs. These TCRs come from a man aged 18-30 years with Graves disease.

This clonotype was seen more than once but under ten times. The chain links TRBV9 to TRBJ2-3; D unresolved. Germline lookup yields CDR1 SGDLS and CDR2 YYNGEE. Deletions cut 4 bases from V and 5 bases from J, with 8 bases between. The CDR3 loop spans 12 amino acids. CDR3 protein: CASSPILDTQYF. DNA of the CDR3: TGTGCCAGCAGCCCCATTCTAGATACGCAGTATTTT.

CDR3 residues: CASSQGLAGGGLSYEQYF. DNA of the CDR3: TGTGCCAGCAGCCAAGGACTAGCGGGAGGCGGGCTCTCCTACGAGCAGTACTTC. V is TRBV14 and J is TRBJ2-7; 13 bases match TRBD2. Trimming took 1 base from V and 0 from J; bases not matched to a gene: 6. The germline V gene has CDR1 SGHDN and CDR2 FVKESK. The CDR3 runs 18 residues.